The entry below gives a single TCR beta chain sequence along with its context. This entry is derived from a study of T cell clones after liver transplantation. Looking at the study overall: Blood was drawn pre-transplant, before withdrawal, and after full or failed withdrawal.

The method was immunoSEQ multiplex PCR; TCRdb's version includes in-frame clones alone and lacks a portion of them. The top ten hold approximately 15% of the sample, which has 50,000 or so clones, 85% to 90% seen once. The CDR3 covers 18 residues. The V and J ends lost 4 bases and 5 bases respectively, with 26 bases between them. Germline V CDR1 and CDR2: MNHEY, SMNVEV (reference sequence). This specimen was CD8+ T cells from blood, taken 12 months after liver transplant. This sequence originates from a human patient who received a liver transplant. Some T cells may trace back to the graft donor. This sequence joins TRBV27 and TRBJ1-2; the D gene is possibly TRBD1 (5 bases). The CDR3 sequence is CASSSLGGRAGTGYGYTF. Here the CDR3 DNA reads TGTGCCAGCAGTTCCCTCGGGGGGAGAGCAGGGACCGGATATGGCTACACCTTC.